Sequencing of this T cell receptor beta chain was carried out in a study of T cell clusters in autoimmune cytopenias. Each sample's input was approximately 0.25 ug genomic DNA, some 34,000 genome equivalents. Multiplex touch-down PCR amplified TRB using TRB-A and TRB-B pools in one tube. Each CDR3 protein gets one entry in TCRdb, which reprocessed the multiplex PCR reads and gives no DNA. Its table lists roughly 3,900 distinct CDR3 sequences. This clonotype is medium-sized by frequency. Germline CDR1 reads SQVTM; CDR2 reads ANQGSEA. This CDR3 has 12 amino acids. The V and J genes are TRBV29-1 and TRBJ2-7; TCRdb picks TRBD1, but there is no DNA to check that call. This clonotype originated in a human donor with an autoimmune cytopenia or autoimmune hepatitis (not recorded which). Sequenced sample: peripheral blood. The CDR3 is CSAAKGAYEQYF.